Shown below are 30 T cell receptor beta chains from a single sample sequenced in a study of cytomegalovirus exposure and HLA in healthy donors. A multiplex PCR was run with 60 Vbeta primers and 13 Jbeta primers. The table came from immunoSEQ multiplex PCR; TCRdb's copy has only in-frame clones and leaves some out. The data show about 100,000 clones, with roughly three quarters seen just once and roughly 4% held by the top ten. The sequenced material came from PBMCs. The receptor source for this set is a man aged 35-49 years in good health and CMV-seronegative.

A few counts support this clone. The chain couples TRBV12-1 to TRBJ1-2; TRBD1 was called by the table and not checked on the DNA. TRBV12-1 represents a pseudogene. The CDR3 spans 16 residues. This CDR3 reads CASSWAGTGGNYGYTF. DNA of the CDR3: TGTGCCAGCAGCTGGGCCGGGACAGGGGGCAACTATGGCTACACCTTC.

This chain connects TRBV9 to TRBJ2-4, with 8 bases lining up with TRBD1. The CDR3 sequence is 15 residues long. CDR1 and CDR2 from the germline V gene are SGDLS and YYNGEE. V was pared by 4 bases and J by 3 bases, with 6 bases of the junction left unmatched. In nucleotides, the CDR3 is TGTGCCAGCAGCTGGGGACAGGCGGGCAAAAACATTCAGTACTTC. Protein product: CASSWGQAGKNIQYF.

CDR3 sequence reads: CASSIGTDHAPYNSPLHF. CDR3 in DNA: TGTGCCAGCAGCATCGGGACAGATCACGCTCCTTATAATTCACCCCTCCACTTT. This chain uses TRBV7-9 with TRBJ1-6, with 7 bases lining up with TRBD1. V was pared by 5 bases and J by 4 bases, with 14 bases of the junction left unmatched. The CDR3 runs 18 residues. The germline V gene encodes CDR1 SEHNR and CDR2 FQNEAQ (reference sequence). The whole variable domain, filled in from reference TRBV7-9 and TRBJ1-6, reads DTGVSQNPRHKITKRGQNVTFRCDPISEHNRLYWYRQTLGQGPEFLTYFQNEAQLEKSRLLSDRFSAERPKGSFSTLEIQRTEQGDSAMYLCASSIGTDHAPYNSPLHFGNGTRLTVT.

The chain is built from TRBV29-1 and TRBJ1-1, with a tentative D call TRBD1 (5 bases). Germline V CDR1 and CDR2: SQVTM, ANQGSEA. This CDR3 has 13 residues. V lost 4 bases, J lost 3 bases, and 12 bases lay in between. This CDR3 reads CSVGVGRDTEAFF. CDR3 sequence (DNA): TGCAGCGTTGGAGTCGGCAGGGACACTGAAGCTTTCTTT.

The chain employs TRBV19 and TRBJ1-5; D possibly corresponds to TRBD1 (5 bases). Trimming pared 6 bases from V and 6 bases from J, leaving 12 bases between. The germline CDR1 and CDR2 sequences are LNHDA and SQIVND (reference sequence). The CDR3 sequence is 13 residues long. The CDR3 region is CASSAGSGQPQHF. For the CDR3, the DNA is TGTGCCAGTAGCGCAGGGTCGGGTCAGCCCCAGCATTTT.

Only one count was recorded for this clone. The rearrangement links TRBV7-2 to TRBJ1-5; maybe TRBD1 (5 bases). The V end lost 6 bases, the J end lost 0 bases, and 9 bases lay between the germline ends. In germline, CDR1 is SGHTA, CDR2 FQGNSA. The CDR3 has 14 amino acids. As DNA, the CDR3 is TGTGCCAGCAGTTACAGGTTTAGCAATCAGCCCCAGCATTTT. Translation gives CASSYRFSNQPQHF. The full variable domain, rest sourced from reference TRBV7-2 and TRBJ1-5, is GAGVSQSPSNKVTEKGKDVELRCDPISGHTALYWYRQSLGQGLEFLIYFQGNSAPDKSGLPSDRFSAERTGGSVSTLTIQRTQQEDSAVYLCASSYRFSNQPQHFGDGTRLSIL.

Only a few counts were recorded for this clone. This chain uses TRBV4-3 with TRBJ2-1, with 9 bases fitting TRBD2. J gave up 9 bases and V 1 base, and 10 bases lay outside the gene matches. The length of the CDR3 is 16 residues. Germline CDR1 and CDR2: LGHNA and YSLEER. CDR3 loop: CASSQASAGGLGEQFF. The DNA of the CDR3 is TGCGCCAGCAGCCAAGCATCCGCGGGGGGGCTCGGTGAGCAGTTCTTC.

This chain links TRBV15 with TRBJ2-3, with 9 bases aligning to TRBD1. Germline CDR1 and CDR2: LNHNV and YYDKDF (reference sequence). The length of the CDR3 is 15 residues. V dropped 5 bases and J dropped 4; count of bases not matched to a gene: 7. DNA for the CDR3: TGTGCCACCAGCGGACTGGACAGGGGAGCAGATACGCAGTATTTT. It specifies CATSGLDRGADTQYF. Complete variable domain (other parts from reference TRBV15 and TRBJ2-3): DAMVIQNPRYQVTQFGKPVTLSCSQTLNHNVMYWYQQKSSQAPKLLFHYYDKDFNNEADTPDNFQSRRPNTSFCFLDIRSPGLGDTAMYLCATSGLDRGADTQYFGPGTRLTVL.

The V call is TRBV5-1, the J call TRBJ1-4; a possible D gene is TRBD1 (5 bases). CDR1 is SGHRS, CDR2 YFSETQ, per germline. The CDR3 is 16 residues long. V was cut by 0 bases and J by 0 bases, with 9 bases left in between. This CDR3 is CASSLGPGPTNEKLFF. The CDR3 DNA follows: TGCGCCAGCAGCTTGGGACCAGGGCCAACTAATGAAAAACTGTTTTTT.

This clone came up a few times. The V and J genes are TRBV7-2 and TRBJ1-2; D ambiguous. Germline V gene sequence: CDR1 SGHTA, CDR2 FQGNSA. V was pared by 6 bases and J by 4 bases, with 9 bases between. The CDR3 extends over 12 amino acids. The CDR3 is CASRGSFYGYTF. CDR3 bases: TGTGCCAGCAGAGGGAGTTTCTATGGCTACACCTTC. Variable domain in full (rest from reference TRBV7-2 and TRBJ1-2): GAGVSQSPSNKVTEKGKDVELRCDPISGHTALYWYRQSLGQGLEFLIYFQGNSAPDKSGLPSDRFSAERTGGSVSTLTIQRTQQEDSAVYLCASRGSFYGYTFGSGTRLTVV.

The chain carries TRBV28 and TRBJ2-7; no reliable D call. The CDR3 is 13 amino acids. Germline-derived CDR1 and CDR2 are MDHEN and SYDVKM. Trimming took 5 bases from V and 0 from J, leaving 8 bases between them. CDR3 residues: CASSGADSYEQYV. CDR3 in DNA: TGTGCCAGCAGTGGAGCCGACTCCTACGAGCAGTACGTC.

The J gene is TRBJ1-2, the V gene TRBV5-1; 10 bases fit TRBD1. Germline CDR1 is SGHRS and CDR2 is YFSETQ. This CDR3 region has 14 residues. V lost 3 bases to trimming and J lost 4 bases; unmatched junction nucleotides: 3. CDR3 DNA: TGCGCCAGCAGCTCCGGGACAGGGGTCTATGGCTACACCTTC. Translating it yields CASSSGTGVYGYTF.

The chain links TRBV7-6 to TRBJ1-1; TRBD1 might be the D (6 bases). V was clipped by 5 bases and J by 0 bases, with 19 bases between them. The V gene's germline CDR1 is SGHVS and CDR2 FNYEAQ. The CDR3 runs to 17 residues. CDR3 residues: CASSGSTGTFLNTEAFF. The CDR3 region has the DNA TGTGCCAGCAGCGGGTCGACCGGGACATTTTTGAACACTGAAGCTTTCTTT.

The V and J genes are TRBV15 and TRBJ1-1; 7 bases align to TRBD1. CDR3 length: 14 residues. With 1 base clipped from V and 7 bases from J, the junction kept 6 bases outside the gene matches. CDR1 is LNHNV, CDR2 YYDKDF, per germline (reference sequence). The CDR3 here is CATSRGQGSFEAFF. The DNA for the CDR3 is TGTGCCACCAGCAGAGGACAGGGTAGTTTTGAAGCTTTCTTT. The full variable domain, rest sourced from reference TRBV15 and TRBJ1-1, is DAMVIQNPRYQVTQFGKPVTLSCSQTLNHNVMYWYQQKSSQAPKLLFHYYDKDFNNEADTPDNFQSRRPNTSFCFLDIRSPGLGDTAMYLCATSRGQGSFEAFFGQGTRLTVV.

This clone occurred a few times. Other DNA sequences in the same sample also yield this CDR3. V and J are TRBV7-2 and TRBJ2-3; 15 bases match TRBD2. V lost 5 bases to trimming and J lost 5 bases; unmatched junction nucleotides: 5. This CDR3 is built from 16 residues. CDR1 SGHTA and CDR2 FQGNSA come from the germline V gene. CDR3: CASSPGLAGGRDTQYF. CDR3 sequence (DNA): TGTGCCAGCAGCCCCGGACTAGCGGGGGGGCGAGATACGCAGTATTTT.

The genes are TRBV6-1 and TRBJ2-3, with 9 nucleotides matching TRBD1. With 2 bases clipped from V and 4 bases from J, the junction kept 4 bases outside the gene matches. Germline V gives CDR1 MNHNS, CDR2 SASEGT. The CDR3 runs to 15 residues. The CDR3 bases are TGTGCCAGCAGTGAATCGGACAGGGGTGCAGATACGCAGTATTTT. Amino acids: CASSESDRGADTQYF.

The chain employs TRBV6-1 and TRBJ2-1, with TRBD2 matching 13 bases. Germline CDR1 and CDR2: MNHNS and SASEGT. The CDR3 covers 15 residues. The trim removed 6 bases at V and 10 bases at J, leaving 9 bases unmatched. This chain's CDR3 is CASSTSGGASVEQFF. In DNA form, the CDR3 reads TGTGCCAGCAGCACTAGCGGGGGGGCCTCTGTCGAGCAGTTCTTC.

V and J are TRBV2 and TRBJ1-5; D not resolved. The CDR3 totals 14 residues. Between the trimmed V and J ends, which lost 6 bases and 1 base, there was a span of 10 bases. Germline V CDR1 and CDR2: SNHLY, FYNNEI. CDR3 protein: CASSQVGSNQPQHF. In nucleotides, the CDR3 is TGTGCCAGCAGCCAGGTTGGGAGCAATCAGCCCCAGCATTTT.

The genes are TRBV28 and TRBJ1-1; D is unresolved. The germline V and J ends were trimmed by 10 bases and 3 bases, with 6 bases remaining between them. Germline lookup yields CDR1 MDHEN and CDR2 SYDVKM. The CDR3 runs 10 residues. In nucleotides, the CDR3 is TGTGCCACCTCGTACACTGAAGCTTTCTTT. Protein sequence: CATSYTEAFF.

The chain uses TRBV30 and TRBJ1-1, with D possibly TRBD1 on 5 matching bases. Germline V gene lookup returns CDR1 GTSNPN and CDR2 SVGIG (reference sequence). CDR3 length equals 13 residues. The CDR3: CSQSVNGGTEAFF. The CDR3 DNA reads as TGTAGTCAGTCGGTAAATGGGGGGACTGAAGCTTTCTTT.

The gene calls are TRBV5-1 and TRBJ2-2; TRBD2 matches 11 bases. The CDR3 has 16 amino acids. Germline loops: CDR1 SGHRS, CDR2 YFSETQ. The V gene end was trimmed by 4 bases and the J gene end by 4 bases; junction bases not matched to a gene: 6. DNA of the CDR3: TGCGCCAGCAGCCGGATAGCGGGGGGGCTCACCGGGGAGCTGTTTTTT. Residues: CASSRIAGGLTGELFF.

V usage is TRBV27 and J usage is TRBJ2-5, with a tentative D call TRBD1 (5 bases). Germline V gene sequence: CDR1 MNHEY, CDR2 SMNVEV (reference sequence). CDR3 size: 15 residues. The V end lost 6 bases, the J end lost 4 bases, and 18 bases lay between the germline ends. The CDR3 DNA sequence: TGTGCCAGCAGGGGGCAAAGCACACCCCCAGAGACCCAGTACTTC. Translating gives CASRGQSTPPETQYF.

The chain recombines TRBV5-1 with TRBJ2-2, with 9 nucleotides matching TRBD1. Trimming at V came to 4 bases and at J to 5 bases, leaving 9 bases not matched to a gene. This CDR3 is built from 16 residues. Germline V gene data show CDR1 as SGHRS and CDR2 as YFSETQ. CDR3 amino acids: CASSPLTGGGTGELFF. The CDR3 DNA sequence: TGCGCCAGCAGCCCCTTAACAGGGGGCGGGACCGGGGAGCTGTTTTTT.

This chain joins TRBV27 and TRBJ1-2; 9 positions match TRBD1. This CDR3 comprises 13 residues. V shed 8 bases and J 2 bases; nucleotides not matched to a gene: 3. CDR1 and CDR2 from the germline V gene are MNHEY and SMNVEV (reference sequence). The DNA of the CDR3 is TGTGCCAGCTGGGACAGGGAAAACTATGGCTACACCTTC. Its protein product is CASWDRENYGYTF.

This chain uses TRBV5-1 with TRBJ2-5, with D maybe TRBD2 (5 bases). Trimming took 4 bases from V and 1 from J, leaving 11 bases between them. The CDR3 contains 14 residues. Germline V gives CDR1 SGHRS, CDR2 YFSETQ. The CDR3 loop reads CASSPTDFQETQYF. The CDR3 region has the DNA TGCGCCAGCAGCCCGACGGACTTCCAAGAGACCCAGTACTTC.

The V gene is TRBV6-5, the J gene TRBJ1-6, with 10 bases lining up with TRBD1. The CDR3 has 15 residues. Germline-derived CDR1 and CDR2 are MNHEY and SVGAGI. The ends lost 0 bases at V and 9 bases at J; junction bases unmatched: 2. The DNA for the CDR3 is TGTGCCAGCAGTTACTCGACAGGGGGCGGTTCACCCCTCCACTTT. Its translation is CASSYSTGGGSPLHF.

The chain couples TRBV29-1 to TRBJ2-7; TRBD1 matches 9 bases. V trimming: 5 bases; J trimming: 2 bases; junction bases outside the gene matches: 7. Germline CDR1 SQVTM, CDR2 ANQGSEA. This CDR3 is built from 14 residues. The CDR3 loop reads CSVPGGQGPYEQYF. CDR3 sequence (DNA): TGCAGCGTTCCAGGGGGACAGGGCCCCTACGAGCAGTACTTC.

The chain uses TRBV11-3 and TRBJ2-1; D remains ambiguous. Trimming removed 1 base from V and 8 bases from J, with 6 bases in between. This CDR3 is 12 amino acids long. CDR1 and CDR2 from the germline V gene are SGHNT and YENEEA. In DNA form, the CDR3 reads TGTGCCAGCAGCTTAGCTGTAGATGAGCAGTTCTTC. Translating it yields CASSLAVDEQFF. The variable domain in full, with the rest retrieved from reference TRBV11-3 and TRBJ2-1, is EAGVVQSPRYKIIEKKQPVAFWCNPISGHNTLYWYLQNLGQGPELLIRYENEEAVDDSQLPKDRFSAERLKGVDSTLKIQPAELGDSAVYLCASSLAVDEQFFGPGTRLTVL.

The chain couples TRBV6-5 to TRBJ2-7; 8 bases line up with TRBD1. V lost 6 bases and J lost 0; bases outside the gene matches: 7. The CDR3 is 15 amino acids. Per germline, CDR1 MNHEY and CDR2 SVGAGI. DNA for the CDR3: TGTGCCAGCAGCCGAGGAGGACAGGGCTCCTACGAGCAGTACTTC. It translates to CASSRGGQGSYEQYF.

The chain couples TRBV4-1 to TRBJ2-2; possible D gene TRBD1, 5 bases. The V end lost 4 bases, the J end lost 0 bases, and 12 bases lay between the germline ends. CDR3 length equals 16 residues. Per the germline V gene, CDR1 is MGHRA and CDR2 is YSYEKL. The CDR3 loop is CASSPRTRANTGELFF. CDR3 DNA: TGCGCCAGCAGCCCCCGGACAAGGGCGAACACCGGGGAGCTGTTTTTT.